Listed below are T cell receptor beta chains from one sample, sequenced in a study of blood T cell repertoires in COVID-19. TCRdb's table, derived via immunoSEQ multiplex PCR, lists solely in-frame clones and lacks some. This table has 130,000 or so clones, about 89% appearing once. The sample consisted of peripheral blood. Source of these receptors: a woman aged 70-85 years with COVID-19, enrolled during active disease. The CDR3 runs from the conserved cysteine through the conserved F or W. Each record gives: D gene, J gene, V gene, clone size, CDR3 protein, CDR3 DNA. The D gene is left open where the match is weak. Where a row states a size, it is once, few, many or the class of an expanded clone; other rows omit it.

D gene: -; J gene: TRBJ1-5; V gene: TRBV5-5; clone size: -; CDR3 protein: CASSFFGGRTYSNQPQHF; CDR3 DNA: TGTGCCAGCAGCTTCTTTGGGGGCCGTACGTATAGCAATCAGCCCCAGCATTTT
D gene: -; J gene: TRBJ2-3; V gene: TRBV5-1; clone size: -; CDR3 protein: CASSLSSGADTQYF; CDR3 DNA: TGCGCCAGCAGCTTGAGTTCGGGGGCAGATACGCAGTATTTT
D gene: TRBD2; J gene: TRBJ2-2; V gene: TRBV7-8; clone size: -; CDR3 protein: CASSFPSGGTGPRGELFF; CDR3 DNA: TGTGCCAGCAGCTTCCCTAGCGGGGGGACAGGGCCGCGGGGGGAGCTGTTTTTT
D gene: -; J gene: TRBJ2-7; V gene: TRBV10-3; clone size: -; CDR3 protein: CASSQGSLSSYEQYF; CDR3 DNA: TGTGCCAGCAGTCAGGGGTCCCTAAGCTCCTACGAGCAGTACTTC
D gene: -; J gene: TRBJ2-7; V gene: TRBV6-1; clone size: -; CDR3 protein: CASSDRLYEQYF; CDR3 DNA: TGTGCCAGCAGTGACAGGTTGTACGAGCAGTACTTC
D gene: -; J gene: TRBJ2-7; V gene: TRBV19; clone size: -; CDR3 protein: CASSPGLGYEQYF; CDR3 DNA: TGTGCCAGTAGCCCAGGGCTAGGTTACGAGCAGTACTTC
D gene: TRBD2; J gene: TRBJ2-5; V gene: TRBV7-2; clone size: -; CDR3 protein: CASSLVGGARSLETQYF; CDR3 DNA: TGTGCCAGCAGCTTAGTCGGGGGGGCCCGCAGTTTGGAGACCCAGTACTTC
D gene: TRBD1; J gene: TRBJ1-1; V gene: TRBV28; clone size: -; CDR3 protein: CASRDGQAEAFF; CDR3 DNA: TGTGCCAGCAGAGACGGACAGGCTGAAGCTTTCTTT
D gene: TRBD1; J gene: TRBJ1-2; V gene: TRBV28; clone size: -; CDR3 protein: CASSLSTGEGYTF; CDR3 DNA: TGTGCCAGCAGTTTATCGACAGGGGAAGGCTACACCTTC
D gene: TRBD1; J gene: TRBJ1-2; V gene: TRBV18; clone size: few; CDR3 protein: CASSRTGGTERYGYTF; CDR3 DNA: TGTGCCAGCTCAAGGACAGGGGGTACGGAGCGATATGGCTACACCTTC